One and the same sample provided the 6 T cell receptor beta chains below, sequenced in a study of CD8 T cells in ankylosing spondylitis. TCRdb processed the 5' RACE reads anew with MiXCR; each CDR3 protein has one entry. Of roughly 230,000 distinct CDR3 sequences listed, approximately 10% are singletons. Sequencing used blood, either unsorted or a sorted T cell fraction (not recorded which). The receptors derive from a male donor with ankylosing spondylitis or in good health (not recorded which).

This clonotype has at least ten counts. The chain uses TRBV3-1 and TRBJ1-5, with TRBD1 as a possible D gene (6 bases). This CDR3 has 15 residues. The germline V gene encodes CDR1 LGHDT and CDR2 YNNKEL (reference sequence). V lost 3 bases and J 4 bases, leaving 13 bases between the germline ends. The CDR3 sequence: CASSQAPQGNQPQHF. CDR3 nucleotide sequence: TGTGCCAGCAGCCAGGCCCCCCAGGGGAATCAGCCCCAGCATTTT.

At least ten counts were recorded for this clonotype. The chain joins TRBV20-1 to TRBJ2-5; D possibly uses TRBD1 or TRBD2 (5 bases each). The CDR3 loop spans 12 amino acids. V lost 4 bases, J lost 7 bases, and 13 bases lay in between. Germline-derived CDR1 and CDR2 are DFQATT and SNEGSKA (reference sequence). The CDR3 loop reads CSATGTGSTQYF. The CDR3 nucleotides are TGCAGTGCTACGGGGACCGGTTCGACCCAGTACTTC.

This clonotype was observed many times. V gene TRBV6-1 combines with J gene TRBJ1-4; no reliable D call. The CDR3 length is 13 residues. Trimming took off 11 bases at V and 4 bases at J, with 14 bases between the two ends. In germline, CDR1 is MNHNS, CDR2 SASEGT. CDR3 DNA: TGTGCCTCCGGACCGCCTCTTAATGAAAAACTGTTTTTT. Protein: CASGPPLNEKLFF.

This clonotype was counted a few times. The rearrangement joins TRBV10-1 to TRBJ1-1; D ambiguous. V was trimmed by 3 bases and J by 3 bases, leaving 14 bases between them. This CDR3 is built from 15 residues. Germline CDR1 reads WNHNN; CDR2 reads SYGVQD (reference sequence). The CDR3 protein is CASSDGFAMDTEAFF. Written as DNA, the CDR3 is TGCGCCAGCAGTGACGGGTTCGCGATGGACACTGAAGCTTTCTTT.

This clonotype came up many times. This sequence joins TRBV6-6 and TRBJ1-1; no firm D call. Trimming shortened V by 2 bases and J by 6 bases, and 10 bases separated the two germline ends. The CDR3 covers 13 residues. Germline values: CDR1 MNHNY, CDR2 SVGAGI (reference sequence). CDR3 in amino acids: CASSYVREAEAFF. The CDR3 DNA sequence: TGTGCCAGCAGTTACGTAAGGGAGGCTGAAGCTTTCTTT.

This clonotype was seen many times. The chain links TRBV5-1 to TRBJ2-3; D is uncertain. V dropped 0 bases and J dropped 8 bases, with 10 bases sitting between them. CDR1 SGHRS and CDR2 YFSETQ come from the germline V gene. The CDR3 runs 13 residues. CDR3 sequence (DNA): TGCGCCAGCAGCTTGGGGGATGGTCTTACGCAGTATTTT. Translated: CASSLGDGLTQYF.